The sequence of this T cell receptor beta chain was determined in a study of cytomegalovirus exposure and HLA in healthy donors. 60 Vbeta and 13 Jbeta primers were used in PCR. The table came from immunoSEQ multiplex PCR; TCRdb's copy has only in-frame clones and leaves some out. Of about 130,000 clones listed, roughly 62% are singletons. Trimming cost V 4 bases and J 4 bases; bases outside gene matches: 17. This CDR3 is built from 19 residues. Germline loops: CDR1 MNHEY, CDR2 SMNVEV (reference sequence). The V gene is TRBV27, the J gene TRBJ1-4; TRBD1 matches at 8 bases. Sequenced sample: PBMCs. The TCR sequence derives from a young man in good health and CMV-seropositive. CDR3 sequence (DNA): TGTGCCAGCAGTTCCTATCTCTCCAGGGGGCCCTTAGTTAATGAAAAACTGTTTTTT. This encodes CASSSYLSRGPLVNEKLFF. Together with reference TRBV27 and TRBJ1-4, the CDR3 gives the full variable domain: EAQVTQNPRYLITVTGKKLTVTCSQNMNHEYMSWYRQDPGLGLRQIYYSMNVEVTDKGDVPEGYKVSRKEKRNFPLILESPSPNQTSLYFCASSSYLSRGPLVNEKLFFGSGTQLSVL.